A selection of T cell receptor beta chains follows, all from one sample in a study of blood T cell repertoires in COVID-19. Sequencing was performed with immunoSEQ multiplex PCR; in TCRdb, only in-frame clones are kept and a portion is missing. Seen here are approximately 250,000 clones, 85% to 95% observed once, and the top ten hold 2.8%. Sample: PBMCs or T cells enriched from blood (not recorded which). Source of these receptors: a man aged 35-49 years who had been exposed to COVID-19. The CDR3 runs from the conserved cysteine through the conserved F or W. A D gene is named only where the DNA matches it firmly. Only some rows state a clone size, as once, few, many or a class for expanded clones.

NA,NA,TRBJ2-3,TRBV30,TGTGCCTGGAGTTTACTTGTAGTTGATACGCAGTATTTT,CAWSLLVVDTQYF
NA,NA,TRBJ1-2,TRBV19,TGTGCCAGTAGTACGGAGCGATTTGGTACCTATAACTATGGCTACACCTTC,CASSTERFGTYNYGYTF
NA,few,TRBJ1-5,TRBV19,TGTGCCAGTAGTATAGCCGGGGGGCGGCAGCCCCAGCATTTT,CASSIAGGRQPQHF
NA,NA,TRBJ1-4,TRBV12-5,TGTGCTAGTGGTTTGCGGTCAGTTCTAGATGAAAAACTGTTTTTT,CASGLRSVLDEKLFF
TRBD1,NA,TRBJ2-7,TRBV4-2,TGTGCCAGCAGCCAAGAACTTGGACAGGCTTTTTTCTACGAGCAGTACTTC,CASSQELGQAFFYEQYF
NA,once,TRBJ2-3,TRBV5-1,TGCGCCAGCAGCTTCAGGCAGGGTGACACAGATACGCAGTATTTT,CASSFRQGDTDTQYF
NA,NA,TRBJ1-4,TRBV27,TGTGCCAGCAGCTTAGGGGCGGCCGTAGAAAAACTGTTTTTT,CASSLGAAVEKLFF
NA,NA,TRBJ1-2,TRBV28,TGTGCCAGCAGTCAAGACAGCGACTATGGCTACACCTTC,CASSQDSDYGYTF
NA,NA,TRBJ2-7,TRBV6-5,TGTGCCAGCAGTCGCTCTAGGACAAGAAACTACGAGCAGTACTTC,CASSRSRTRNYEQYF
TRBD2,NA,TRBJ2-1,TRBV10-3,TGTGCCATCAGCGGACTAGCGGAGGACAATGAGCAGTTCTTC,CAISGLAEDNEQFF
NA,NA,TRBJ1-4,TRBV5-1,TGCGCCAGCAGCCCGGGGTTGAGGGAAAAACTGTTTTTT,CASSPGLREKLFF
NA,NA,TRBJ2-3,TRBV27,TGTGCCAGCAGCCTACAGGGTTCAGATACGCAGTATTTT,CASSLQGSDTQYF
NA,NA,TRBJ2-3,TRBV6-4,TGTGCCAGCAGTGGAGGCCCAGAAACAGATACGCAGTATTTT,CASSGGPETDTQYF
TRBD2,NA,TRBJ2-2,TRBV4-3,TGCGCCAGCAGCCAAGGGGGACTAGTAGGGGAGCTGTTTTTT,CASSQGGLVGELFF
NA,NA,TRBJ1-2,TRBV15,TGTGCCACCAGCAGAGAAGGGGCCAACTATGGCTACACCTTC,CATSREGANYGYTF
NA,few,TRBJ1-3,TRBV5-4,TGTGCCAGCAGCTTGGACGGGATCCCTACTGGAAACACCATATATTTT,CASSLDGIPTGNTIYF
NA,NA,TRBJ1-1,TRBV7-9,TGTGCCAGCAGCTTAAATCAGGGTGAAGCTTTCTTT,CASSLNQGEAFF
NA,NA,TRBJ2-7,TRBV6-5,TGTGCCAGCAGTTACTCCAGGGACTACGAGCAGTACTTC,CASSYSRDYEQYF
TRBD1,NA,TRBJ1-4,TRBV28,TGTGCCAGCAGCTGGGACAGGGGGGTAGAAAAACTGTTTTTT,CASSWDRGVEKLFF
NA,NA,TRBJ2-1,TRBV18,TGTGCCAGCTCAAAACTTATCACAGGGACCAACTCCTACAATGAGCAGTTCTTC,CASSKLITGTNSYNEQFF
NA,NA,TRBJ2-2,TRBV9,TGTGCCAGCAGCGTAGGTGGCCGCACCGGGGAGCTGTTTTTT,CASSVGGRTGELFF
NA,NA,TRBJ2-2,TRBV6-2/TRBV6-3,TGTGCCAGCAGTTATGGGGAGACCGGGGAGCTGTTTTTT,CASSYGETGELFF
TRBD2,NA,TRBJ2-1,TRBV10-3,TGTGCCATCAGTGTAGCCTCTAGCGGACAATACAATGAGCAGTTCTTC,CAISVASSGQYNEQFF
NA,NA,TRBJ1-3,TRBV7-2,TGTGCCAGCAGCCCGCAAGCGGACTCTGGAAACACCATATATTTT,CASSPQADSGNTIYF
TRBD2,NA,TRBJ2-5,TRBV19,TGTGCCAGTAGAAGCTTCACTAGCGGAGACACGGATGGGGAGACCCAGTACTTC,CASRSFTSGDTDGETQYF
TRBD2,NA,TRBJ2-7,TRBV10-3,TGTGCCATCAGTGCGACTCAATCACTAGCGGGTGTGGGAGGCGAGCAGTACTTC,CAISATQSLAGVGGEQYF
NA,NA,TRBJ2-7,TRBV28,TGTGCCAGCACCCGGCCCCCCGGACGGGGACACTACGAGCAGTACTTC,CASTRPPGRGHYEQYF
NA,NA,TRBJ1-5,TRBV7-8,TGTGCCAGCAGCTTAGGAACGGGGACTCTGACCCAGCCCCAGCATTTT,CASSLGTGTLTQPQHF
NA,NA,TRBJ1-2,TRBV28,TGTGCCAGCAGTTCCGGCAGAGGGGGCTACACCTTC,CASSSGRGGYTF
NA,NA,TRBJ1-5,TRBV7-6,TGTGCCAGCAGCTTAGAAGCGCCAGTAAACACTTATAGCAATCAGCCCCAGCATTTT,CASSLEAPVNTYSNQPQHF
TRBD1,NA,TRBJ1-2,TRBV3-1/TRBV3-2,TGTGCCAGCAGCCGAGGGGACAGGGGCTACACCTTC,CASSRGDRGYTF
TRBD1,NA,TRBJ2-2,TRBV6-5,TGTGCCAGCAGTTACGACAGGGGAGGCACCGGGGAGCTGTTTTTT,CASSYDRGGTGELFF
TRBD2,once,TRBJ2-5,TRBV7-9,TGTGCCAGCAGCTTAACTAGCGGGAACATTAAGGGGCTGGAGACCCAGTACTTC,CASSLTSGNIKGLETQYF
TRBD1,NA,TRBJ1-1,TRBV18,TGTGCCAGCTCAGCCCGGGACAGGGGGCTAACTGAAGCTTTCTTT,CASSARDRGLTEAFF
NA,once,TRBJ1-1,TRBV18,TGTGCCAGCTCACCAAACGGCGGGAACACTGAAGCTTTCTTT,CASSPNGGNTEAFF
NA,NA,TRBJ2-6,TRBV2,TGTGCCAGCACCAGGGTGCCGTGGGACTCTGGGGCCAACGTCCTGACTTTC,CASTRVPWDSGANVLTF
TRBD1,NA,TRBJ1-5,TRBV18,TGTGCCAGCTCACCACGGTCTACAGGGGGCAAGGGCAATCAGCCCCAGCATTTT,CASSPRSTGGKGNQPQHF
TRBD1,NA,TRBJ1-5,TRBV2,TGTGCCAGCAGTCTCACAGGGGGTCGAGGCAATCAGCCCCAGCATTTT,CASSLTGGRGNQPQHF
TRBD2,NA,TRBJ2-1,TRBV30,TGTGCCTGGAGTGTCGGGACTAGCGGGAGGGTTGAGCAGTTCTTC,CAWSVGTSGRVEQFF
NA,NA,TRBJ1-1,TRBV6-5,TGTGCCAGCACCTACGGGAAGCTAATGAACACTGAAGCTTTCTTT,CASTYGKLMNTEAFF
NA,NA,TRBJ2-1,TRBV4-3,TGCGCCAGCAGCCAAGTTCTCCTAGTCGACTCAAACAATGAGCAGTTCTTC,CASSQVLLVDSNNEQFF
NA,NA,TRBJ2-1,TRBV28,TGTGCCAGCAGTTCCGCGGGGAGTAAGAATGAGCAGTTCTTC,CASSSAGSKNEQFF
NA,NA,TRBJ1-1,TRBV4-1,TGCGCCAGCAGCCAAGACAGGCGGGACACTGAAGCTTTCTTT,CASSQDRRDTEAFF
NA,once,TRBJ2-2,TRBV3-1/TRBV3-2,TGTGCCAGCAGCCAAGAGCGGACCGCGGGAACCGGGGAGCTGTTTTTT,CASSQERTAGTGELFF
TRBD2,NA,TRBJ2-7,TRBV5-5,TGTGCCAGCAGCTTGGAGAGCGGGAGTTCCCTCTACGAGCAGTACTTC,CASSLESGSSLYEQYF
TRBD1,NA,TRBJ2-2,TRBV7-3,TGTGCCAGCAGCCCCGGACAGGGGGCAAGCGGGGAGCTGTTTTTT,CASSPGQGASGELFF
TRBD1,NA,TRBJ2-1,TRBV2,TGTGCCAGCAGAGGGGGACAGGGGACCTACAATGAGCAGTTCTTC,CASRGGQGTYNEQFF
NA,NA,TRBJ1-3,TRBV30,TGTGCCTTGACAGGTGCTAGAAACACCATATATTTT,CALTGARNTIYF
TRBD1,NA,TRBJ1-2,TRBV3-1/TRBV3-2,TGTGCCAGCAGCTCCCCGGGACAGGGCTATGGCTACACCTTC,CASSSPGQGYGYTF
NA,NA,TRBJ2-7,TRBV6-5,TGTGCCAGCACCGACTTGGGGGGAAACTACGAGCAGTACTTC,CASTDLGGNYEQYF
NA,NA,TRBJ1-2,TRBV13,TGTGCCAGCAGCTTACGTTCAGATCCTTACTATGGCTACACCTTC,CASSLRSDPYYGYTF
NA,NA,TRBJ1-4,TRBV3-1/TRBV3-2,TGTGCCAGCAGCCCCGGTTTGCATAATGAAAAACTGTTTTTT,CASSPGLHNEKLFF
NA,NA,TRBJ1-5,TRBV4-3,TGCGCCAGCAGCCAAGTCCCAGGGGATGGTCAGCCCCAGCATTTT,CASSQVPGDGQPQHF